The clone carrying this T cell receptor (beta chain) was seen a handful of times. As yet, its antigen is unknown. Because the CDR3 is missing its conserved closing phenylalanine or tryptophan, this is likely a read error. The data belong to a study of blood T cells in healthy people across ages. Whole-study findings and limits: Unsorted PBMC input precluded a conclusive naive versus antigen-experienced comparison. Nothing was known about donor CMV status, and this possibly confounded expanded clonotype changes.

V was clipped by 3 bases and J by 5 bases; unmatched bases: 6. Germline V gives CDR1 SGHRS, CDR2 YFSETQ. This CDR3 has 14 amino acids. The second PCR ran about 6 to 11 cycles with a sample-barcoded 5' primer and J-beta primers. TCRdb fed the 5' RACE reads into MiXCR, producing one record per CDR3 protein. Counted here are 600,000 to 850,000 distinct CDR3 sequences, approximately 39% occurring once; the ten biggest clones make up 20% to 25%. Input material: blood. The chain joins TRBV5-1 to TRBJ1-1; the match to TRBD1 covers 8 bases. The source is a woman aged 55-69 years in good health. In nucleotides, the CDR3 is TGCGCCAGCAGCTCAACAGGGGGGTGGACTGAAGCTTTCTTA. As protein: CASSSTGGWTEAFL.